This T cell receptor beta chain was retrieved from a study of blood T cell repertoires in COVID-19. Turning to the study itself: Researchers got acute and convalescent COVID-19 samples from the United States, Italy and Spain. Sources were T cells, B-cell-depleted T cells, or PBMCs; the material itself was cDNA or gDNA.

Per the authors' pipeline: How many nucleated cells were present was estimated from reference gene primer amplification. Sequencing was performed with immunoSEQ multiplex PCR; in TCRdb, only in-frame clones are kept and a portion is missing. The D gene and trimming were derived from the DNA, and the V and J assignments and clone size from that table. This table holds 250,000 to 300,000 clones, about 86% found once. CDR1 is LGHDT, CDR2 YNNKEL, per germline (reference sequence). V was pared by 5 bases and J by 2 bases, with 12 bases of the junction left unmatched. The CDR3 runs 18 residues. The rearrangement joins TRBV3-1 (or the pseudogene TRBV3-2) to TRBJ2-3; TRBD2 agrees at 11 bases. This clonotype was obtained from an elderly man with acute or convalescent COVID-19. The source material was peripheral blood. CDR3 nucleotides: TGTGCCAGCAGCTCTCGATACCCGGGACTAGCGGTCACAGATACGCAGTATTTT. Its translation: CASSSRYPGLAVTDTQYF.